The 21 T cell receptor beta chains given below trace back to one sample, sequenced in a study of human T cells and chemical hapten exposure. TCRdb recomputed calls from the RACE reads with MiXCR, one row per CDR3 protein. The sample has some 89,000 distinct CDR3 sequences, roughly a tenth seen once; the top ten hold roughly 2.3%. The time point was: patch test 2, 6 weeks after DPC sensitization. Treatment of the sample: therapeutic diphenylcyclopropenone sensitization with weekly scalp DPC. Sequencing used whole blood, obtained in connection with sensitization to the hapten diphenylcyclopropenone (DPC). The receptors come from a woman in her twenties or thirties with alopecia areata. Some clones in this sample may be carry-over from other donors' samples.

The CDR3 sequence: CASSQDHSNYGYTF. Written as DNA, the CDR3 is TGCGCCAGCAGCCAAGACCACAGTAACTATGGCTACACCTTC. The gene calls are TRBV4-3 and TRBJ1-2; D ambiguous. This CDR3 is built from 14 residues. Per the germline V gene, CDR1 is LGHNA and CDR2 is YSLEER. Between the trimmed V and J ends, which lost 0 bases and 1 base, there was a span of 6 bases.

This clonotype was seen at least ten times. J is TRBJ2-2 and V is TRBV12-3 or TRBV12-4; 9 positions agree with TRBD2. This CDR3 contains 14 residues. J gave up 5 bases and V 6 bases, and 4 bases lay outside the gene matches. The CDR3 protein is CASRIAGETGELFF. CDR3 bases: TGTGCCAGCAGGATAGCGGGGGAGACCGGGGAGCTGTTTTTT.

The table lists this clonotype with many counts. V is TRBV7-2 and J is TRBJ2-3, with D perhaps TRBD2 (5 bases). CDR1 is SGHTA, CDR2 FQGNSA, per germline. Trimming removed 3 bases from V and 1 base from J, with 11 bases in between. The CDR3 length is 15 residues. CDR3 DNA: TGTGCCAGCAGCTTCGGCGGGTCGGGCACAGATACGCAGTATTTT. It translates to CASSFGGSGTDTQYF. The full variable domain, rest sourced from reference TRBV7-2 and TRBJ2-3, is GAGVSQSPSNKVTEKGKDVELRCDPISGHTALYWYRQSLGQGLEFLIYFQGNSAPDKSGLPSDRFSAERTGGSVSTLTIQRTQQEDSAVYLCASSFGGSGTDTQYFGPGTRLTVL.

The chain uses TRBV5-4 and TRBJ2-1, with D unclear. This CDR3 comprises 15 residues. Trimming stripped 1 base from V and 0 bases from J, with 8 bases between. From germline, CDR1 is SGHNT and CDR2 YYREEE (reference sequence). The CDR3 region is CASSLYASSYNEQFF. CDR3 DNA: TGTGCCAGCAGCTTGTATGCTAGCTCCTACAATGAGCAGTTCTTC.

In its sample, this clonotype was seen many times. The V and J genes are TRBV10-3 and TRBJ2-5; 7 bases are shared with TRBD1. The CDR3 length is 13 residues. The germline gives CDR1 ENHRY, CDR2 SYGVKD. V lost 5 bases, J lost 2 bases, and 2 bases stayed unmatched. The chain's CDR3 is CAISWTGQETQYF. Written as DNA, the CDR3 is TGTGCCATCAGTTGGACAGGACAAGAGACCCAGTACTTC.

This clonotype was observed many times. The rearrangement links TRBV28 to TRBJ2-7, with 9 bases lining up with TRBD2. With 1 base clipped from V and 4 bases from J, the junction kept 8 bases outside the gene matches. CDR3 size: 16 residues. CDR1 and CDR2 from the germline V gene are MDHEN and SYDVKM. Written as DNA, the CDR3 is TGTGCCAGCAGTTTATCCACAGCGGGAGGATTTTACGAGCAGTACTTC. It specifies CASSLSTAGGFYEQYF. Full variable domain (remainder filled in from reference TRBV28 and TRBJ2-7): DVKVTQSSRYLVKRTGEKVFLECVQDMDHENMFWYRQDPGLGLRLIYFSYDVKMKEKGDIPEGYSVSREKKERFSLILESASTNQTSMYLCASSLSTAGGFYEQYFGPGTRLTVT.

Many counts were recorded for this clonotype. DNA for the CDR3: TGCAGTGCAGCGGGACTAGCGGGAGTCGGTGAGCAGTTCTTC. It codes for CSAAGLAGVGEQFF. V usage is TRBV20-1 and J usage is TRBJ2-1; 14 nucleotides align to TRBD2. The V segment lost 6 bases and the J segment 9 bases; nucleotides outside the gene matches: 7. The CDR3 sequence is 14 residues long. Germline values: CDR1 DFQATT, CDR2 SNEGSKA (reference sequence).

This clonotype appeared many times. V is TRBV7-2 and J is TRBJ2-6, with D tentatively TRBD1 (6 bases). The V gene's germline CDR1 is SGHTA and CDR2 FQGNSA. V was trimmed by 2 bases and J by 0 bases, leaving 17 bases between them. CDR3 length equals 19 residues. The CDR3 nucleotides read TGTGCCAGCAGCTTACGCCCTGGACAGTCCTACTCTGGGGCCAACGTCCTGACTTTC. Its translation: CASSLRPGQSYSGANVLTF.

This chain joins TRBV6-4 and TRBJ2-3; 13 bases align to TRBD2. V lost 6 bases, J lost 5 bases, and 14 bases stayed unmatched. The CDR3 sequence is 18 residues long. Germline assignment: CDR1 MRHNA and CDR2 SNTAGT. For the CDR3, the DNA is TGTGCCAGCAGCCCCGGACTACTAGCGGGGGGGCGGGAAGATACGCAGTATTTT. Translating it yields CASSPGLLAGGREDTQYF.

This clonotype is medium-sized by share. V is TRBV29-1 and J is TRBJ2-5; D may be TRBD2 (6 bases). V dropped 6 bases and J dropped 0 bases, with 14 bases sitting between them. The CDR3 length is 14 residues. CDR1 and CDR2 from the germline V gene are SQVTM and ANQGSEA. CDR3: CSVHGGMYQETQYF. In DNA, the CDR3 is TGCAGCGTCCACGGGGGAATGTACCAAGAGACCCAGTACTTC.

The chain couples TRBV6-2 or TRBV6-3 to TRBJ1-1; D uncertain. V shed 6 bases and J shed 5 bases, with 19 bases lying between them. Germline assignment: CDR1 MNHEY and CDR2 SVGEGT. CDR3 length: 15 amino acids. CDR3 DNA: TGTGCCAGCAGCTCCTTCCGAGGAAAGGATACTGAAGCTTTCTTT. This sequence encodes CASSSFRGKDTEAFF.

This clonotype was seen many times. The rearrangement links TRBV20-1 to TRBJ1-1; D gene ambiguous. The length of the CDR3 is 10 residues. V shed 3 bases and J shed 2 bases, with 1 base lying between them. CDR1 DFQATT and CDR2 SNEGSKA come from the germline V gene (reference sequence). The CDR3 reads CSASNTEAFF. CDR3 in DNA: TGCAGTGCTAGCAACACTGAAGCTTTCTTT.

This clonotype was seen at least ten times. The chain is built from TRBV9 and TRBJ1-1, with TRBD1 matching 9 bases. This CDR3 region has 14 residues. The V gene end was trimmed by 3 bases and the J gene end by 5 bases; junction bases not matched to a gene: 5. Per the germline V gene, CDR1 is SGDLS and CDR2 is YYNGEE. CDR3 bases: TGTGCCAGCAGCGACGGGACAGGGAGGACTGAAGCTTTCTTT. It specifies CASSDGTGRTEAFF.

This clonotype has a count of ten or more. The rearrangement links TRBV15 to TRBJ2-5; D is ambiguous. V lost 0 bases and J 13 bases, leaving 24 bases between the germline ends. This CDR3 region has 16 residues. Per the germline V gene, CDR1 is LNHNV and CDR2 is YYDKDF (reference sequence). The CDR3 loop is CATSRDLTQLGTPPYF. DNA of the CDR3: TGTGCCACCAGCAGAGATTTAACCCAATTGGGTACGCCACCGTACTTC.

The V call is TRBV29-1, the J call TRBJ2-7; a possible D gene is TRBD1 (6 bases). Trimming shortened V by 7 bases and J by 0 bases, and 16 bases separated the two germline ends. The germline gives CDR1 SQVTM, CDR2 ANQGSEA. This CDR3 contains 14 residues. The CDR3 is CSARAQGSSYEQYF. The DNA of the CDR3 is TGCAGCGCCAGAGCACAGGGAAGCTCCTACGAGCAGTACTTC.

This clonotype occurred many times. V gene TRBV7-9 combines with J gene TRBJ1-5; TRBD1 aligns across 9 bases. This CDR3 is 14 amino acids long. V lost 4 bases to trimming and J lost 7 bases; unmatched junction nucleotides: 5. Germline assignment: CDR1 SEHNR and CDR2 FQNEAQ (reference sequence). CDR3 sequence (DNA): TGTGCCAGCAGCTGGACAGGGGAGTCGCAGCCCCAGCATTTT. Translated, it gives CASSWTGESQPQHF.

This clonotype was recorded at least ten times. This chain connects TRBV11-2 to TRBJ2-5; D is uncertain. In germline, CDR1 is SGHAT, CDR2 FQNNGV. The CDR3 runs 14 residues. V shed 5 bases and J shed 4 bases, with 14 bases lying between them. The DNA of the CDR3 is TGTGCCAGCAGCCGAAGTGAAGGTGTAGAGACCCAGTACTTC. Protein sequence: CASSRSEGVETQYF.

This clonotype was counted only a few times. In DNA form, the CDR3 reads TGTGCCAGCAGCGGACAGGGGCCGCCCATATATTTT. Its translation: CASSGQGPPIYF. The chain joins TRBV11-3 to TRBJ1-3, with 9 nucleotides matching TRBD1. V dropped 5 bases and J dropped 11; count of bases not matched to a gene: 4. The germline V gene encodes CDR1 SGHNT and CDR2 YENEEA. The CDR3 has 12 amino acids.

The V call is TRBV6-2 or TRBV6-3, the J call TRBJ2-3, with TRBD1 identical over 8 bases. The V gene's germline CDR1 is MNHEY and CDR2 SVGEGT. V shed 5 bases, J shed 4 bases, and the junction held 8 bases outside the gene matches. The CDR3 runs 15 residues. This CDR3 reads CASSRWTGLADTQYF. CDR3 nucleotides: TGTGCCAGCAGTCGATGGACAGGGCTGGCAGATACGCAGTATTTT.

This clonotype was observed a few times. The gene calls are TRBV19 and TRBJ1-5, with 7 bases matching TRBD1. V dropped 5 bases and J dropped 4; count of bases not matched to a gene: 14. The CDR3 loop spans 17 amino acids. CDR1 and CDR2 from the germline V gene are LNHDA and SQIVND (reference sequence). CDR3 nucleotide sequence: TGTGCCAGTAGTGTCAGACAGGGTTCGTCAGCAAATCAGCCCCAGCATTTT. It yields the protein CASSVRQGSSANQPQHF.

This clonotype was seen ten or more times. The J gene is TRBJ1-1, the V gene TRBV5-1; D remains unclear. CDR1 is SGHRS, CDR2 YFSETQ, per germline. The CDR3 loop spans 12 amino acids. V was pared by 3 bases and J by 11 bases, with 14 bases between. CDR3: CASSSDTLGAFF. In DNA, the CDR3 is TGCGCCAGCAGCTCCGACACCTTAGGGGCTTTCTTT.